The 11 T cell receptor beta chains below were found in one sample sequenced in a study of identifying expanded T cells in peripheral blood. Repertoires were generated with immunoSEQ multiplex PCR, while TCRdb's copy carries only in-frame clones and drops some. The table has 50,000 to 60,000 clones, 82% seen once; the top ten hold less than 15%. Source material: blood. These receptors were obtained from a person aged 18 to 69 in good health.

The rearrangement joins TRBV9 to TRBJ2-3; 7 positions match TRBD2. Trimming removed 0 bases from V and 2 bases from J; junction bases left unmatched: 6. Germline CDR1 SGDLS, CDR2 YYNGEE. This CDR3 is built from 16 residues. CDR3 sequence (DNA): TGTGCCAGCAGCGTAGCTCCTAGCGGAACCACAGATACGCAGTATTTT. This gives the protein CASSVAPSGTTDTQYF.

The gene calls are TRBV9 and TRBJ1-1; weak D call: TRBD1 (5 bases). CDR1 and CDR2 (germline): SGDLS, YYNGEE. Trimming pared 0 bases from V and 11 bases from J, leaving 11 bases between. This CDR3 spans 12 amino acids. This CDR3 is CASSVVSGSAFF. As DNA, the CDR3 is TGTGCCAGCAGCGTAGTTTCAGGGTCCGCTTTCTTT. The full variable domain, rest sourced from reference TRBV9 and TRBJ1-1, is DSGVTQTPKHLITATGQRVTLRCSPRSGDLSVYWYQQSLDQGLQFLIQYYNGEERAKGNILERFSAQQFPDLHSELNLSSLELGDSALYFCASSVVSGSAFFGQGTRLTVV.

The chain links TRBV7-9 to TRBJ2-1; D is undetermined. CDR1 is SEHNR, CDR2 FQNEAQ, per germline (reference sequence). The CDR3 has 14 amino acids. V lost 1 base, J lost 6 bases, and 10 bases lay in between. The CDR3 coding sequence is TGTGCCAGCAGCTTAGGGATTTTTAGCAATGAGCAGTTCTTC. Translation gives CASSLGIFSNEQFF.

The J gene is TRBJ2-7, the V gene TRBV18, with 7 bases identical to TRBD2. Germline trimming cut 3 bases from V and 0 bases from J; bases unmatched to any gene: 5. CDR1 and CDR2 (germline): KGHSH, LQKENI. The CDR3 spans 15 residues. DNA of the CDR3: TGTGCCAGCTCACCCGGCGGGGGAACCTCCTACGAGCAGTACTTC. It yields the protein CASSPGGGTSYEQYF.

This clone has more than one count but fewer than ten. The chain combines TRBV7-9 with TRBJ1-2; TRBD1 matches at 9 bases. Germline CDR1 reads SEHNR; CDR2 reads FQNEAQ (reference sequence). This CDR3 has 12 residues. J lost 8 bases, V lost 8 bases, and 6 bases had no gene match. The CDR3 loop reads CASGDRVGGYTF. The CDR3 DNA reads as TGTGCCAGCGGGGACAGGGTTGGCGGCTACACCTTC.

This clone occurred a few times. CDR3 coding DNA: TGTGCCAGCTCACCACCGACAGATAACTATGGCTACACCTTC. Translated, it gives CASSPPTDNYGYTF. The chain combines TRBV18 with TRBJ1-2; a possible D gene is TRBD1 (5 bases). The germline CDR1 and CDR2 sequences are KGHSH and LQKENI. The CDR3 is made up of 14 amino acids. Trimming stripped 0 bases from V and 1 base from J, with 6 bases between.

The chain uses TRBV14 and TRBJ2-3; 10 bases agree with TRBD2. J lost 5 bases, V lost 4 bases, and 6 bases had no gene match. The length of the CDR3 is 15 residues. Germline CDR1 SGHDN, CDR2 FVKESK. DNA for the CDR3: TGTGCCAGCAGCCTATCTAGCGGGAGCGTAGATACGCAGTATTTT. Its translation is CASSLSSGSVDTQYF.

The gene calls are TRBV21-1 and TRBJ2-1; the table's D call, TRBD2, was not checked against the DNA. TRBV21-1 is shown as a pseudogene. The CDR3 contains 16 residues. The CDR3 protein is CASSAHSSGIYNEQFF. CDR3 DNA: TGTGCCAGCAGCGCCCACTCTAGCGGGATCTACAATGAGCAGTTCTTC.

V usage is TRBV7-8 and J usage is TRBJ2-3; D is undetermined. Germline V CDR1 and CDR2: SGHVS, FQNEAQ. The CDR3 has 12 residues. Trimming took off 0 bases at V and 7 bases at J, with 5 bases between the two ends. The DNA for the CDR3 is TGTGCCAGCAGCTTAGCAAGAAATACGCAGTATTTT. Its translation: CASSLARNTQYF.

This rearrangement joins TRBV7-9 to TRBJ2-1, with TRBD2 identical over 13 bases. Germline V gene lookup returns CDR1 SEHNR and CDR2 FQNEAQ (reference sequence). CDR3 length: 15 residues. Trimming removed 5 bases from V and 6 bases from J; junction bases left unmatched: 4. CDR3 in DNA: TGTGCCAGCAGCACCGGGACTAGCGGGATCAATGAGCAGTTCTTC. This encodes CASSTGTSGINEQFF.

This chain links TRBV9 with TRBJ2-7, with 12 bases matching TRBD2. The germline gives CDR1 SGDLS, CDR2 YYNGEE. V was pared by 5 bases and J by 5 bases, with 8 bases of the junction left unmatched. The CDR3 consists of 15 residues. CDR3 in DNA: TGTGCCAGCAGTGCCGGACTAGCGGGACAGAACGAGCAGTACTTC. As protein: CASSAGLAGQNEQYF.